The clone carrying this T cell receptor (beta chain) was counted at least ten times. Its antigen is not identified. This CDR3 has 16 residues. The V end was cut by 5 bases, the J end by 0 bases, with 14 bases between. From germline, CDR1 is MDHEN and CDR2 SYDVKM. CMV status came from CD4+ T cell IFNgamma after overnight CMV lysate stimulation of fresh PBMCs. The data were taken from a study of naive and memory T cell subsets. Findings of the study overall: The power law exponent of TCR abundance differed between naive and memory cells. Diversity fell and Gini index rose from naive through CM, EM, EMRA. A few larger clonotypes appeared in naive repertoires, especially CD8, possibly memory cells re-expressing CD45RA.

Two oligonucleotides, mixed equimolar, formed the beta constant-region primer covering TRBC1 and TRBC2. Nested alpha and beta constant-region primers with the SP2 primer drove four PCR rounds on ligated cDNA. A 12-nucleotide UMI and the SP2 primer were added to the cDNA 3' end by oligonucleotide ligation. A single record per CDR3 protein comes from TCRdb applying MiXCR to the UMI-ligation and nested PCR reads. The sample contains 150,000 or so distinct CDR3 sequences, 22% of which appear only once. The sequence derives from a human donor in good health. The sample comprised naive CD4+ T cells from blood. The chain has TRBV28 and TRBJ2-4, with D uncertain. This CDR3 reads CASSKFGYPAKNIQYF. DNA for the CDR3: TGTGCCAGCAGTAAATTCGGATACCCAGCCAAAAACATTCAGTACTTC. The full variable domain, its missing parts supplied by reference TRBV28 and TRBJ2-4, is DVKVTQSSRYLVKRTGEKVFLECVQDMDHENMFWYRQDPGLGLRLIYFSYDVKMKEKGDIPEGYSVSREKKERFSLILESASTNQTSMYLCASSKFGYPAKNIQYFGAGTRLSVL.